This T cell receptor (beta chain) was obtained from a study of blood T cell repertoires in COVID-19. Study background: The United States, Italy and Spain provided the acute and convalescent COVID-19 samples. PBMCs, B-cell-depleted T cells, or T cells were the source of the cDNA or gDNA that made up the material.

The germline V gene has CDR1 LNHDA and CDR2 SQIVND (reference sequence). This CDR3 has 15 residues. The V gene end was trimmed by 6 bases and the J gene end by 3 bases; junction bases not matched to a gene: 10. Assay: immunoSEQ multiplex PCR; the TCRdb copy retains only in-frame clones and omits some. The table lists roughly 66,000 clones, less than 85% of them singletons. The sample consisted of peripheral blood. The chain uses TRBV19 and TRBJ2-7; 8 positions agree with TRBD2. This receptor was identified in a man between 60 and 75 years old with acute or convalescent COVID-19. CDR3 amino acids: CASSLRFTSGYEQYF. For the CDR3, the DNA is TGTGCCAGTAGCCTGAGGTTTACTAGCGGCTACGAGCAGTACTTC.